The 17 T cell receptor beta chains below all came from one sample that was sequenced in a study of T cells after yellow fever vaccination. TCRdb itself ran the 5' RACE reads through MiXCR, one entry per CDR3 protein. The table includes 250,000 or so distinct CDR3 sequences, 6.9% detected once. The material sequenced was CD4+ T cells sorted from PBMCs, taken 15 days after the yellow fever booster vaccination. The receptors were gathered from a young man who received the YFV17D yellow fever vaccine.

This clonotype has just a few counts. V usage is TRBV4-3 and J usage is TRBJ1-4; D gene ambiguous. Germline-derived CDR1 and CDR2 are LGHNA and YSLEER. The V and J ends lost 1 base and 4 bases respectively, with 16 bases between them. This CDR3 is 17 amino acids long. In DNA form, the CDR3 reads TGCGCCAGCAGCCAAGTTTTGTCCCCGACCCTTAATGAAAAACTGTTTTTT. Its translation: CASSQVLSPTLNEKLFF.

The rearrangement joins TRBV5-1 to TRBJ2-5, with D possibly matching TRBD1 (5 bases). CDR1 SGHRS and CDR2 YFSETQ come from the germline V gene. This CDR3 is built from 15 residues. Trimming took 0 bases from V and 4 from J, leaving 13 bases between them. CDR3: CASSLEAGQGETQYF. In nucleotides, the CDR3 is TGCGCCAGCAGCTTGGAGGCAGGGCAGGGAGAGACCCAGTACTTC.

Only a few counts were recorded for this clonotype. V usage is TRBV19 and J usage is TRBJ2-1, with 7 positions matching TRBD1. Germline loops: CDR1 LNHDA, CDR2 SQIVND (reference sequence). This CDR3 has 12 amino acids. The junction had 3 bases not matched to a gene; V was cut back by 6 bases and J by 7 bases. CDR3 DNA: TGTGCCAGTAGCATCAGGGGGAATGAGCAGTTCTTC. Protein: CASSIRGNEQFF.

The chain is built from TRBV7-8 and TRBJ2-2; 10 nucleotides agree with TRBD2. J was trimmed by 0 bases and V by 2 bases; bases with no gene match: 6. Germline CDR1 reads SGHVS; CDR2 reads FQNEAQ. The CDR3 length is 18 residues. DNA for the CDR3: TGTGCCAGCAGCTTAAAATGGGGACTAGCGTCGAACACCGGGGAGCTGTTTTTT. It codes for CASSLKWGLASNTGELFF.

The chain combines TRBV7-3 with TRBJ2-1; 15 positions match TRBD2. Germline-derived CDR1 and CDR2 are SGHTA and FQGTGA. V lost 6 bases and J lost 3; bases outside the gene matches: 12. CDR3 length: 19 amino acids. The CDR3 coding sequence is TGTGCCAGCAGTGCATCTCGGACTAGCGGGAGGGCCTTCTACAATGAGCAGTTCTTC. Its protein is CASSASRTSGRAFYNEQFF. Together with reference TRBV7-3 and TRBJ2-1, the CDR3 gives the full variable domain: GAGVSQTPSNKVTEKGKYVELRCDPISGHTALYWYRQSLGQGPEFLIYFQGTGAADDSGLPNDRFFAVRPEGSVSTLKIQRTERGDSAVYLCASSASRTSGRAFYNEQFFGPGTRLTVL.

This clonotype was seen at least ten times. The chain uses TRBV4-3 and TRBJ1-2; TRBD1 might be the D (6 bases). The CDR3 spans 15 residues. Germline values: CDR1 LGHNA, CDR2 YSLEER. V lost 0 bases to trimming and J lost 4 bases, with 12 bases between them. CDR3 amino acids: CASSQDAGGTYGYTF. The CDR3 DNA reads as TGCGCCAGCAGCCAAGACGCGGGGGGCACCTATGGCTACACCTTC.

V usage is TRBV2 and J usage is TRBJ2-7, with a possible D match to TRBD2 (6 bases). The CDR3 totals 14 residues. V was trimmed by 5 bases and J by 6 bases, leaving 17 bases between them. CDR1 SNHLY and CDR2 FYNNEI come from the germline V gene. This CDR3 is CASSRDSRASEQYF. The CDR3, as DNA: TGTGCCAGCAGTCGGGACTCCCGAGCCTCCGAGCAGTACTTC.

This clonotype has a handful of counts. The gene calls are TRBV6-1 and TRBJ2-1; 7 positions match TRBD2. Looked up from germline, CDR1 is MNHNS and CDR2 is SASEGT. The length of the CDR3 is 18 residues. The trim removed 6 bases at V and 0 bases at J, leaving 14 bases unmatched. The CDR3 DNA is TGTGCCAGCAGCCCCGTTGGAGTAGCGGGTAGCTCCTACAATGAGCAGTTCTTC. Amino acids: CASSPVGVAGSSYNEQFF.

This clonotype has only a few counts. The chain carries TRBV5-1 and TRBJ2-7; D is uncertain. Trimming shortened V by 3 bases and J by 3 bases, and 10 bases separated the two germline ends. CDR1 is SGHRS, CDR2 YFSETQ, per germline. The CDR3 has 13 residues. CDR3 amino acids: CASSSPPFYEQYF. For the CDR3, the DNA is TGCGCCAGCAGCTCGCCTCCCTTCTACGAGCAGTACTTC.

V is TRBV20-1 and J is TRBJ2-3; D is uncertain. The germline V gene has CDR1 DFQATT and CDR2 SNEGSKA (reference sequence). V was shortened by 6 bases and J by 4 bases, with 14 bases between the two germline ends. The CDR3 length is 13 residues. The CDR3 is CSAPTRSADTQYF. As DNA, the CDR3 is TGCAGTGCCCCCACGAGGAGCGCAGATACGCAGTATTTT.

This clonotype has ten or more counts. The DNA for the CDR3 is TGTGCCAGCAGCCCCGACCGGGGCGGAGATACGCAGTATTTT. Encoded protein: CASSPDRGGDTQYF. The rearrangement joins TRBV7-3 to TRBJ2-3, with D perhaps matching TRBD1 or TRBD2 (5 bases each). CDR3 size: 14 residues. CDR1 SGHTA and CDR2 FQGTGA come from the germline V gene. The V end lost 5 bases, the J end lost 5 bases, and 14 bases lay between the germline ends.

The V and J genes are TRBV6-5 and TRBJ2-1, with 12 bases fitting TRBD2. Trimming at V came to 4 bases and at J to 0 bases, leaving 1 base not matched to a gene. The germline gives CDR1 MNHEY, CDR2 SVGAGI. This CDR3 contains 16 residues. The CDR3 is CASSSGLAGSYNEQFF. DNA for the CDR3: TGTGCCAGCAGTTCGGGACTAGCGGGCTCCTACAATGAGCAGTTCTTC.

This clonotype was seen a few times. The V gene is TRBV6-2 or TRBV6-3, the J gene TRBJ1-2; D is unresolved. The V end lost 7 bases, the J end lost 2 bases, and 8 bases lay between the germline ends. This CDR3 contains 12 residues. Germline V gives CDR1 MNHEY, CDR2 SVGEGT. The CDR3, as DNA: TGTGCCAGCACCACAACCAACTATGGCTACACCTTC. This encodes CASTTTNYGYTF.

This clonotype was seen at least ten times. The chain couples TRBV5-1 to TRBJ2-3, with TRBD2 matching 9 bases. After removal of 0 bases from V and 4 bases from J, the junction contained 12 bases not matched to a gene. This CDR3 spans 18 amino acids. Germline V gene lookup returns CDR1 SGHRS and CDR2 YFSETQ. CDR3 sequence (DNA): TGCGCCAGCAGCTTGGCCGGTGCGGGAGGGTATTTCGCAGATACGCAGTATTTT. This encodes CASSLAGAGGYFADTQYF.

V is TRBV20-1 and J is TRBJ1-1; D might be TRBD1 (6 bases). The ends were cut back, 1 base at V and 3 bases at J, with 15 bases in the middle. This CDR3 region has 15 residues. Germline CDR1 is DFQATT and CDR2 is SNEGSKA (reference sequence). The CDR3 sequence: CSARVTGRGDTEAFF. DNA for the CDR3: TGCAGTGCTAGAGTTACAGGGAGGGGCGACACTGAAGCTTTCTTT.

In this sample, this clonotype turned up a few times. The genes are TRBV20-1 and TRBJ1-6, with 7 nucleotides matching TRBD1. This CDR3 region has 14 residues. Germline CDR1 reads DFQATT; CDR2 reads SNEGSKA (reference sequence). J lost 8 bases, V lost 3 bases, and 7 bases had no gene match. The CDR3 DNA follows: TGCAGTGCTAGCGTCAGGGGGGTGGATTCACCCCTCCACTTT. Protein sequence: CSASVRGVDSPLHF.

The rearrangement joins TRBV24-1 to TRBJ2-5; a possible D gene is TRBD1 (6 bases). This CDR3 has 15 residues. The V end lost 2 bases, the J end lost 1 base, and 10 bases lay between the germline ends. Germline V gene data show CDR1 as KGHDR and CDR2 as SFDVKD. The CDR3 bases are TGTGCCACCAGTGATTCGACAGGCCTCCAAGAGACCCAGTACTTC. Translating gives CATSDSTGLQETQYF.